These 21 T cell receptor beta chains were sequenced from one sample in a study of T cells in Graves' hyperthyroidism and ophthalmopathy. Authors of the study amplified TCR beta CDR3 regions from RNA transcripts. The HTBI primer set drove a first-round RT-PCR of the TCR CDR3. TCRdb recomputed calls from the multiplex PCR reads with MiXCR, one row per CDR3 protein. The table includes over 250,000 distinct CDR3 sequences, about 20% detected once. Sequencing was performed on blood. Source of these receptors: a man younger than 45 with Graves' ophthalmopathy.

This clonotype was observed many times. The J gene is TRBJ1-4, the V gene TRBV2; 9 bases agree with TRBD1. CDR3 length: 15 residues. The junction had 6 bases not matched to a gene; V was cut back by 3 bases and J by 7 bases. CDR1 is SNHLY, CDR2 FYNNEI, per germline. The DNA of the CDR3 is TGTGCCAGCAGTGACGCGACAGGGGGGCGTGAAAAACTGTTTTTT. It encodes CASSDATGGREKLFF.

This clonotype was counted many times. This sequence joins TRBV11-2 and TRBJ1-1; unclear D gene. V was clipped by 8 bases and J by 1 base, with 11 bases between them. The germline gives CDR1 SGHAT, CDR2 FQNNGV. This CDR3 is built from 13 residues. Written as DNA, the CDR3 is TGTGCCAGCGCCTTACAGCAGAACACTGAAGCTTTCTTT. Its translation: CASALQQNTEAFF.

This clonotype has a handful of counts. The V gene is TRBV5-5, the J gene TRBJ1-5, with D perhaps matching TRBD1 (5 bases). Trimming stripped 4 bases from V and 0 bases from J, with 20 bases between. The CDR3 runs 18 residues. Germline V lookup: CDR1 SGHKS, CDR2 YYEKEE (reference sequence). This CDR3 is CASSHGPTGAYSNQPQHF. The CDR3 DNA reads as TGTGCCAGCAGCCATGGACCAACTGGGGCTTATAGCAATCAGCCCCAGCATTTT.

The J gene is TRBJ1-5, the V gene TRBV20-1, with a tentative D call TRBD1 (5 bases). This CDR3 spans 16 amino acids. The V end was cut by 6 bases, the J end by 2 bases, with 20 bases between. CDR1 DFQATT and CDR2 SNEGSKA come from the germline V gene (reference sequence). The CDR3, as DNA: TGCAGTGCCTTAGCCGGGATCCAGGGAGGCAATCAGCCCCAGCATTTT. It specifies CSALAGIQGGNQPQHF.

CDR3 residues: CASSRTSSTRTDTQYF. The CDR3, as DNA: TGCGCCAGCAGCCGGACTAGCTCAACGCGCACAGATACGCAGTATTTT. The rearrangement joins TRBV4-1 to TRBJ2-3, with 8 bases matching TRBD2. The CDR3 runs 16 residues. V gave up 4 bases and J gave up 1 base; unmatched junction bases: 7. Germline-derived CDR1 and CDR2 are MGHRA and YSYEKL.

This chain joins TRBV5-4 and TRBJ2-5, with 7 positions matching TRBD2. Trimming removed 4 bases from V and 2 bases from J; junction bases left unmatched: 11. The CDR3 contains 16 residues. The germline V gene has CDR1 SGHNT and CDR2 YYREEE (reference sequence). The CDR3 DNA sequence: TGTGCCAGCAGCCCCTCACTAGCGCAAAATCAAGAGACCCAGTACTTC. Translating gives CASSPSLAQNQETQYF.

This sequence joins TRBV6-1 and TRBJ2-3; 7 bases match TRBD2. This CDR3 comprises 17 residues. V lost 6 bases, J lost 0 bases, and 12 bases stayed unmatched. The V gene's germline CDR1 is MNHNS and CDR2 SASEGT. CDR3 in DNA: TGTGCCAGCAGCCGGGTGGGAGGGCCCACTAGCACAGATACGCAGTATTTT. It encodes CASSRVGGPTSTDTQYF.

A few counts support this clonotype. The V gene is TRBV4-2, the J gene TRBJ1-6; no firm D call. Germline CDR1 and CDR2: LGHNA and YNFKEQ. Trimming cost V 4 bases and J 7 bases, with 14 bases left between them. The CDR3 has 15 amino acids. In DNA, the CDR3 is TGTGCCAGCAGCCCTGATGGGCGTTTCAATTCACCCCTCCACTTT. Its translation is CASSPDGRFNSPLHF.

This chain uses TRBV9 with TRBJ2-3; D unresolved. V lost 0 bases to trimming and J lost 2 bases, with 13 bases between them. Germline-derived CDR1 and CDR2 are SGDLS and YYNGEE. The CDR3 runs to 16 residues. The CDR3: CASSVGGAQATDTQYF. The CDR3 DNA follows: TGTGCCAGCAGCGTAGGTGGCGCCCAAGCCACAGATACGCAGTATTTT.

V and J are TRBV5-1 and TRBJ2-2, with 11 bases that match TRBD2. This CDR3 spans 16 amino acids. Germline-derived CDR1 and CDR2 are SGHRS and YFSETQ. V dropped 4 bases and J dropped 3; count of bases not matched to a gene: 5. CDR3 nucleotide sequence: TGCGCCAGCAGCCTGGGACTAGCGGTCGACACCGGGGAGCTGTTTTTT. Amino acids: CASSLGLAVDTGELFF.

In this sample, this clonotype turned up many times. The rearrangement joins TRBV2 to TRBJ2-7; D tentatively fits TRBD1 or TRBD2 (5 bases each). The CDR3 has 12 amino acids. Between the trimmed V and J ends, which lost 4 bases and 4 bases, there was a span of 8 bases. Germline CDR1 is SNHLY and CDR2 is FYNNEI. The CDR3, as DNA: TGTGCCAGCAGTGGGGGCGGGTACGAGCAGTACTTC. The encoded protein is CASSGGGYEQYF.

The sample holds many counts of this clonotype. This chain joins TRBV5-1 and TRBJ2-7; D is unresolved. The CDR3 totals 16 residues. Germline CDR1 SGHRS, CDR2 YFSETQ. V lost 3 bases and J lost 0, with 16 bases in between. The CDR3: CASSSTPQGNSYEQYF. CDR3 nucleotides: TGCGCCAGCAGCTCCACTCCCCAAGGGAACTCCTACGAGCAGTACTTC.

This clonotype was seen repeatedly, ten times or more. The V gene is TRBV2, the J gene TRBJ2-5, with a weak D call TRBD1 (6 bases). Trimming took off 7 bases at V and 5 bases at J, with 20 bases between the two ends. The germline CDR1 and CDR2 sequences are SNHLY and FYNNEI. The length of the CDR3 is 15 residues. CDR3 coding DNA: TGTGCCAGCACCCCGAACAGGGCCGGGGTTGAGACCCAGTACTTC. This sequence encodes CASTPNRAGVETQYF.

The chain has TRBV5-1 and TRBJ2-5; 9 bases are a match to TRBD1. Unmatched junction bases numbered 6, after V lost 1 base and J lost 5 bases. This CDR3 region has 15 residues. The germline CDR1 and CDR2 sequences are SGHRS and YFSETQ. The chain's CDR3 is CASSLWTGVLETQYF. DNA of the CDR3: TGCGCCAGCAGCTTGTGGACAGGGGTATTGGAGACCCAGTACTTC.

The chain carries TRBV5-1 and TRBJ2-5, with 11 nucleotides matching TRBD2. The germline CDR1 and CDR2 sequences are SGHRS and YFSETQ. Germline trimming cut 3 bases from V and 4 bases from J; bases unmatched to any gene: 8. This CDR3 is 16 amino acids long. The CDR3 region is CASSSELAGVGETQYF. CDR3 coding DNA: TGCGCCAGCAGCTCGGAACTAGCGGGAGTGGGAGAGACCCAGTACTTC.

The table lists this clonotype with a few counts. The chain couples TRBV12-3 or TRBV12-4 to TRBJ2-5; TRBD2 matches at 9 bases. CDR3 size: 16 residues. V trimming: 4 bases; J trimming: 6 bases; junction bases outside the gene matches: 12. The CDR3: CASSSLVAGAGKTQYF. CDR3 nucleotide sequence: TGTGCCAGCAGTTCACTGGTAGCGGGAGCGGGTAAGACCCAGTACTTC.

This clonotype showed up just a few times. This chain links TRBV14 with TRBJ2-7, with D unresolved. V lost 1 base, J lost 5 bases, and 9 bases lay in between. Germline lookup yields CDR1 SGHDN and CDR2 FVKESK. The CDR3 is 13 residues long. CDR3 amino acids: CASSQVPGNEQYF. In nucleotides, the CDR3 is TGTGCCAGCAGCCAAGTCCCCGGAAACGAGCAGTACTTC.

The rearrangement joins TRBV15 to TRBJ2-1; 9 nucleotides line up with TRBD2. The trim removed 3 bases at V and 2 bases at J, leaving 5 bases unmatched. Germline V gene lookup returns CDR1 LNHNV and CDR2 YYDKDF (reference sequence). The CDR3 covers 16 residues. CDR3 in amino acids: CATSSTSGQPYNEQFF. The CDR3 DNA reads TGTGCCACCAGCAGTACTAGCGGGCAGCCCTACAATGAGCAGTTCTTC. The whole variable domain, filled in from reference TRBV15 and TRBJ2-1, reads DAMVIQNPRYQVTQFGKPVTLSCSQTLNHNVMYWYQQKSSQAPKLLFHYYDKDFNNEADTPDNFQSRRPNTSFCFLDIRSPGLGDTAMYLCATSSTSGQPYNEQFFGPGTRLTVL.

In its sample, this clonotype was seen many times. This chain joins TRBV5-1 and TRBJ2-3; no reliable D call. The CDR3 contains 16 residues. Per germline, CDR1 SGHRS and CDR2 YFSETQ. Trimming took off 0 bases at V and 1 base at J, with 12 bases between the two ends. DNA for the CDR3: TGCGCCAGCAGCTTGGAGCAGTTGGTCCGCACAGATACGCAGTATTTT. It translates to CASSLEQLVRTDTQYF. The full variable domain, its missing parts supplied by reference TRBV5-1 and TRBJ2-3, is KAGVTQTPRYLIKTRGQQVTLSCSPISGHRSVSWYQQTPGQGLQFLFEYFSETQRNKGNFPGRFSGRQFSNSRSEMNVSTLELGDSALYLCASSLEQLVRTDTQYFGPGTRLTVL.

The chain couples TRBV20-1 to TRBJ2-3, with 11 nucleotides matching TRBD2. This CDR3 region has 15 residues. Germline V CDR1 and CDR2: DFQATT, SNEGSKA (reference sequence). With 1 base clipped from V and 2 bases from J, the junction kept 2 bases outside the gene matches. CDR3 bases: TGCAGTGCTAGAGGACTAGCGGGAAACACAGATACGCAGTATTTT. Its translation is CSARGLAGNTDTQYF.

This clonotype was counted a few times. The CDR3 bases are TGTGCCAGCAGACCTGGACAGGGATTCGGCGAGCAGTACTTC. Translation gives CASRPGQGFGEQYF. The chain recombines TRBV28 with TRBJ2-7; TRBD1 aligns across 8 bases. In germline, CDR1 is MDHEN, CDR2 SYDVKM. The CDR3 is 14 residues long. V dropped 6 bases and J dropped 6; count of bases not matched to a gene: 10.